This entry lists 14 T cell receptor beta chains sequenced from one sample in a study of T-cell reconstitution after alpha-beta-depleted transplantation in children. Preparation of the TCRbeta library used unique molecular identifiers. TCRdb called the PCR reads again in MiXCR, with one record for every CDR3 protein. The sample lists hundreds of thousands of distinct CDR3 sequences; about 8.2% were seen once. Specimen: PBMCs, mostly from graft donor cells, collected 360 days after TCRalphabeta/CD19-depleted stem cell transplant. These receptors were obtained from a male patient under 10 years old who had a stem cell transplant for acute myeloid leukemia, so the T cells may come from the graft donor.

This CDR3 reads CASSAWDGKDTQYF. As DNA, the CDR3 is TGTGCCAGCAGCGCTTGGGACGGCAAAGATACGCAGTATTTT. The chain joins TRBV21-1 to TRBJ2-3; the table's TRBD1 call for D was not verified on the DNA. TRBV21-1 is tagged as a pseudogene. CDR3 size: 14 residues.

The rearrangement joins TRBV4-3 to TRBJ1-1; a possible D gene is TRBD1 (5 bases). The V gene's germline CDR1 is LGHNA and CDR2 YSLEER. Trimming pared 2 bases from V and 3 bases from J, leaving 13 bases between. There are 15 residues in the CDR3. This CDR3 reads CASSQRARVDTEAFF. In DNA form, the CDR3 reads TGCGCCAGCAGCCAAAGAGCCAGGGTGGACACTGAAGCTTTCTTT.

This clonotype has a count of ten or more. The chain joins TRBV4-1 to TRBJ2-2, with D perhaps given as TRBD1 or TRBD2 (5 bases each). The V end was cut by 5 bases, the J end by 3 bases, with 13 bases between. The CDR3 has 15 amino acids. Germline-derived CDR1 and CDR2 are MGHRA and YSYEKL. CDR3 DNA: TGCGCCAGCAGCACCGGGACCGTATACACCGGGGAGCTGTTTTTT. Encoded protein: CASSTGTVYTGELFF.

V is TRBV27 and J is TRBJ2-3; possibly TRBD2 for D (6 bases). The CDR3 has 14 amino acids. V was shortened by 6 bases and J by 3 bases, with 13 bases between the two germline ends. Germline-derived CDR1 and CDR2 are MNHEY and SMNVEV (reference sequence). CDR3 in DNA: TGTGCCAGCAGCCCGGGACTGTGGACAGATACGCAGTATTTT. This gives the protein CASSPGLWTDTQYF.

The table lists this clonotype with many counts. The V and J genes are TRBV20-1 and TRBJ2-7; TRBD1 aligns across 12 bases. The CDR3 is 14 amino acids. CDR1 is DFQATT and CDR2 is SNEGSKA in the germline V gene (reference sequence). The ends lost 5 bases at V and 4 bases at J; junction bases unmatched: 6. CDR3 residues: CSAWDRGRRYEQYF. As DNA, the CDR3 is TGCAGTGCTTGGGACAGGGGGCGCCGGTACGAGCAGTACTTC.

This clonotype occurred a few times. This chain connects TRBV6-1 to TRBJ2-7; perhaps TRBD2 as D (6 bases). The CDR3 spans 16 residues. V was pared by 6 bases and J by 5 bases, with 23 bases between. Germline CDR1 reads MNHNS; CDR2 reads SASEGT. CDR3 DNA sequence: TGTGCCAGCAGACCTAAACCCAGGACTACTATGCACGAGCAGTACTTC. This translates into CASRPKPRTTMHEQYF.

V is TRBV5-8 and J is TRBJ2-3; D not resolved. V was shortened by 2 bases and J by 5 bases, with 3 bases between the two germline ends. This CDR3 has 11 amino acids. Germline CDR1 and CDR2: SGHTS and YDEGEE. The CDR3: CASSFLDTQYF. CDR3 bases: TGTGCCAGCAGCTTTTTAGATACGCAGTATTTT.

The chain recombines TRBV5-4 with TRBJ2-5, with a weak D call TRBD1 (6 bases). The CDR3 contains 14 residues. Germline V lookup: CDR1 SGHNT, CDR2 YYREEE (reference sequence). V was clipped by 2 bases and J by 5 bases, with 13 bases between them. The CDR3 DNA reads as TGTGCCAGCAGCTTCGGACAGCGAGGGGAGACCCAGTACTTC. Protein sequence: CASSFGQRGETQYF. The variable domain in full, with the rest retrieved from reference TRBV5-4 and TRBJ2-5, is ETGVTQSPTHLIKTRGQQVTLRCSSQSGHNTVSWYQQALGQGPQFIFQYYREEENGRGNFPPRFSGLQFPNYSSELNVNALELDDSALYLCASSFGQRGETQYFGPGTRLLVL.

This clonotype showed up many times. The V gene is TRBV20-1, the J gene TRBJ2-7; unclear D gene. The V end was cut by 2 bases, the J end by 0 bases, with 5 bases between. This CDR3 has 12 amino acids. Per the germline V gene, CDR1 is DFQATT and CDR2 is SNEGSKA (reference sequence). The CDR3: CSARHSSYEQYF. CDR3 in DNA: TGCAGTGCTAGACACAGCTCCTACGAGCAGTACTTC.

The rearrangement joins TRBV20-1 to TRBJ2-5; D remains ambiguous. Trimming shortened V by 5 bases and J by 4 bases, and 8 bases separated the two germline ends. The CDR3 has 11 amino acids. In germline, CDR1 is DFQATT, CDR2 SNEGSKA (reference sequence). This CDR3 is CSADALETQYF. CDR3 DNA: TGCAGTGCTGATGCGCTAGAGACCCAGTACTTC.

This clonotype was recorded at least ten times. The chain is built from TRBV5-1 and TRBJ1-6; no clear D. V dropped 4 bases and J dropped 7 bases, with 12 bases sitting between them. Germline lookup yields CDR1 SGHRS and CDR2 YFSETQ. The CDR3 contains 14 residues. In nucleotides, the CDR3 is TGCGCCAGCAGCGTGGAGGTGGGGAATTCACCCCTCCACTTT. Translation gives CASSVEVGNSPLHF.

This clonotype appeared many times. The chain has TRBV27 and TRBJ1-2; D is possibly TRBD1 (5 bases). Per the germline V gene, CDR1 is MNHEY and CDR2 is SMNVEV (reference sequence). This CDR3 has 13 amino acids. Trimming pared 0 bases from V and 6 bases from J, leaving 8 bases between. CDR3 DNA sequence: TGTGCCAGCAGTTTATCCAGGGTTGATGGCTACACCTTC. Translating gives CASSLSRVDGYTF.

The chain carries TRBV5-1 and TRBJ2-7; D is unresolved. CDR1 is SGHRS, CDR2 YFSETQ, per germline. CDR3 length: 13 residues. Deletions cut 1 base from V and 5 bases from J, with 10 bases between. The CDR3, as DNA: TGCGCCAGCAGCTTGTTCCTAGGAGACGAGCAGTACTTC. Translated: CASSLFLGDEQYF. Supplemented by reference TRBV5-1 and TRBJ2-7, the full variable domain reads KAGVTQTPRYLIKTRGQQVTLSCSPISGHRSVSWYQQTPGQGLQFLFEYFSETQRNKGNFPGRFSGRQFSNSRSEMNVSTLELGDSALYLCASSLFLGDEQYFGPGTRLTVT.

This clonotype was observed at least ten times. CDR3 sequence reads: CASSLAVGGEEAFF. The CDR3 DNA is TGCGCCAGCAGCTTGGCCGTGGGGGGCGAAGAAGCTTTCTTT. The chain couples TRBV5-1 to TRBJ1-1; tentative D call: TRBD1 (6 bases). Trimming removed 0 bases from V and 8 bases from J, with 14 bases in between. CDR3 length: 14 amino acids. In germline, CDR1 is SGHRS, CDR2 YFSETQ.